These 30 T cell receptor beta chains came from one sample sequenced in a study of PD-L1 blockade in urothelial cancer. The assay was immunoSEQ multiplex PCR, and TCRdb's table has in-frame clones only and misses some. The sample yields about 110,000 clones, about 85% seen once. This sample comprised PBMCs, obtained around atezolizumab (anti-PD-L1) treatment. These receptor sequences come from a man aged 45 to 65 with urothelial cancer.

The gene calls are TRBV7-9 and TRBJ2-7, with D possibly TRBD1 on 6 matching bases. CDR3 length: 15 amino acids. V lost 6 bases and J 3 bases, leaving 18 bases between the germline ends. From germline, CDR1 is SEHNR and CDR2 FQNEAQ (reference sequence). The CDR3 spells CASSFRTGMGYEQYF. The CDR3 nucleotides are TGTGCCAGCAGTTTCCGTACAGGGATGGGCTACGAGCAGTACTTC.

The V and J genes are TRBV5-1 and TRBJ2-7, with 8 bases identical to TRBD2. The J segment lost 0 bases and the V segment lost 5 bases, leaving 7 bases of the junction unmatched. CDR3 length: 15 residues. Germline V gives CDR1 SGHRS, CDR2 YFSETQ. The CDR3 region is CASRLAEAPSYEQYF. The CDR3, as DNA: TGCGCCAGCAGACTAGCGGAGGCCCCCTCCTACGAGCAGTACTTC.

The chain has TRBV5-6 and TRBJ2-5; D might be TRBD1 (5 bases). The CDR3 is 13 residues long. The V gene's germline CDR1 is SGHDT and CDR2 YYEEEE. Between the trimmed V and J ends, which lost 10 bases and 5 bases, there was a span of 18 bases. The CDR3 DNA reads as TGTGCCGGGGCGTCAGGGCCTAAGGAGACCCAGTACTTC. It yields the protein CAGASGPKETQYF.

The chain combines TRBV19 with TRBJ1-2, with D unclear. V was cut by 4 bases and J by 2 bases, with 11 bases left in between. Germline V CDR1 and CDR2: LNHDA, SQIVND (reference sequence). This CDR3 spans 14 amino acids. This CDR3 reads CASSTFGGNYGYTF. In nucleotides, the CDR3 is TGTGCCAGTAGTACCTTCGGCGGGAACTATGGCTACACCTTC.

The chain has TRBV18 and TRBJ1-5, with TRBD1 identical over 8 bases. This CDR3 has 15 amino acids. CDR1 KGHSH and CDR2 LQKENI come from the germline V gene. V was clipped by 6 bases and J by 1 base; unmatched bases: 5. CDR3 in DNA: TGTGCCAGCTCTCGAACAGGGGGAAGCAATCAGCCCCAGCATTTT. It codes for CASSRTGGSNQPQHF.

This chain joins TRBV2 and TRBJ1-5; maybe TRBD1 (5 bases). CDR1 and CDR2 (germline): SNHLY, FYNNEI. V shed 0 bases and J shed 1 base, with 16 bases lying between them. The CDR3 contains 18 residues. CDR3 amino acids: CASSEAPNTGMSNQPQHF. CDR3 DNA: TGTGCCAGCAGTGAAGCGCCCAATACAGGAATGAGCAATCAGCCCCAGCATTTT. Looking up the rest from reference TRBV2 and TRBJ1-5 gives the full variable domain: EPEVTQTPSHQVTQMGQEVILRCVPISNHLYFYWYRQILGQKVEFLVSFYNNEISEKSEIFDDQFSVERPDGSNFTLKIRSTKLEDSAMYFCASSEAPNTGMSNQPQHFGDGTRLSIL.

The chain combines TRBV6-6 with TRBJ1-4, with 7 bases matching TRBD1. CDR3 length equals 12 residues. The germline V gene has CDR1 MNHNY and CDR2 SVGAGI (reference sequence). The V gene end was trimmed by 8 bases and the J gene end by 8 bases; junction bases not matched to a gene: 5. CDR3 amino acids: CASATGVEKLFF. The DNA for the CDR3 is TGTGCCAGCGCAACAGGGGTAGAAAAACTGTTTTTT.

The rearrangement links TRBV7-2 to TRBJ2-2; 7 bases align to TRBD2. V gave up 5 bases and J gave up 6 bases; unmatched junction bases: 9. Germline lookup yields CDR1 SGHTA and CDR2 FQGNSA. The CDR3 length is 15 residues. The CDR3 spells CASSASGTRPGELFF. Here the CDR3 DNA reads TGTGCCAGCAGCGCTAGCGGTACGAGACCCGGGGAGCTGTTTTTT.

The rearrangement links TRBV30 to TRBJ1-2, with 9 bases matching TRBD1. CDR3 length equals 16 residues. Germline V gives CDR1 GTSNPN, CDR2 SVGIG (reference sequence). J lost 4 bases, V lost 5 bases, and 14 bases had no gene match. The CDR3 loop is CAWDPGQGSWSYGYTF. Here the CDR3 DNA reads TGTGCCTGGGATCCGGGACAGGGAAGTTGGAGCTATGGCTACACCTTC.

V gene TRBV18 combines with J gene TRBJ2-5; tentative D call: TRBD2 (5 bases). From germline, CDR1 is KGHSH and CDR2 LQKENI. This CDR3 region has 15 residues. Trimming removed 0 bases at V and 4 bases at J, with 12 bases between. CDR3 region: CASSPPVSAGETQYF. The DNA of the CDR3 is TGTGCCAGCTCACCACCGGTCTCCGCGGGAGAGACCCAGTACTTC. The full variable domain, its missing parts supplied by reference TRBV18 and TRBJ2-5, is NAGVMQNPRHLVRRRGQEARLRCSPMKGHSHVYWYRQLPEEGLKFMVYLQKENIIDESGMPKERFSAEFPKEGPSILRIQQVVRGDSAAYFCASSPPVSAGETQYFGPGTRLLVL.

The chain carries TRBV5-1 and TRBJ2-5; 7 nucleotides align to TRBD2. The V segment lost 0 bases and the J segment 4 bases; nucleotides outside the gene matches: 0. Germline CDR1 reads SGHRS; CDR2 reads YFSETQ. The CDR3 is 13 amino acids. The CDR3 protein is CASSLGGGETQYF. CDR3 coding DNA: TGCGCCAGCAGCTTGGGGGGGGGAGAGACCCAGTACTTC.

J is TRBJ1-1 and V is TRBV7-9; D may be TRBD1 (6 bases). Germline V lookup: CDR1 SEHNR, CDR2 FQNEAQ (reference sequence). This CDR3 has 17 amino acids. Trimming left V 8 bases short and J 1 base short, with 23 bases between. CDR3 nucleotide sequence: TGTGCCAGCTCCCTCACCCAGGGGCGCGGGCCGAACACTGAAGCTTTCTTT. Its translation is CASSLTQGRGPNTEAFF.

This chain connects TRBV30 to TRBJ1-2; 8 bases are shared with TRBD1. J was trimmed by 5 bases and V by 3 bases; bases with no gene match: 5. This CDR3 region has 13 residues. Looked up from germline, CDR1 is GTSNPN and CDR2 is SVGIG (reference sequence). The CDR3 here is CAWRTGVGYGYTF. CDR3 DNA: TGTGCCTGGAGGACAGGGGTCGGGTATGGCTACACCTTC. The full variable domain, in which reference TRBV30 and TRBJ1-2 provide the parts outside the CDR3, is SQTIHQWPATLVQPVGSPLSLECTVEGTSNPNLYWYRQAAGRGLQLLFYSVGIGQISSEVPQNLSASRPQDRQFILSSKKLLLSDSGFYLCAWRTGVGYGYTFGSGTRLTVV.

This clone turned up a few times. The gene calls are TRBV15 and TRBJ2-3; TRBD2 is a possible D gene (5 bases). The CDR3 has 16 amino acids. Germline loops: CDR1 LNHNV, CDR2 YYDKDF (reference sequence). Deletions cut 3 bases from V and 3 bases from J, with 16 bases between. The CDR3 spells CATSRKRHWGTDTQYF. Written as DNA, the CDR3 is TGTGCCACCAGCAGGAAGCGGCATTGGGGTACAGATACGCAGTATTTT.

V and J are TRBV6-1 and TRBJ2-1; a possible D gene is TRBD1 (5 bases). The CDR3 runs to 13 residues. V shed 6 bases and J shed 9 bases, with 15 bases lying between them. Germline V gives CDR1 MNHNS, CDR2 SASEGT. The CDR3 loop reads CASRFPRGFEQFF. As DNA, the CDR3 is TGTGCCAGCAGATTCCCTAGGGGTTTTGAGCAGTTCTTC.

This chain connects TRBV28 to TRBJ1-3; TRBD1 agrees at 9 bases. Trimming at V came to 7 bases and at J to 4 bases, leaving 8 bases not matched to a gene. CDR1 and CDR2 from the germline V gene are MDHEN and SYDVKM. The CDR3 has 15 residues. The CDR3 sequence: CASMVPGQGGNTIYF. CDR3 DNA: TGTGCCAGCATGGTCCCGGGACAGGGAGGAAACACCATATATTTT.

The chain carries TRBV30 and TRBJ2-1, with D tentatively TRBD2 (5 bases). This CDR3 contains 15 residues. The germline CDR1 and CDR2 sequences are GTSNPN and SVGIG (reference sequence). Between the trimmed V and J ends, which lost 0 bases and 4 bases, there was a span of 13 bases. The CDR3 bases are TGTGCCTGGAGTGTTGGCGGACTTGATTACAATGAGCAGTTCTTC. This encodes CAWSVGGLDYNEQFF.

This chain joins TRBV5-1 and TRBJ2-1; TRBD1 matches 11 bases. The V gene's germline CDR1 is SGHRS and CDR2 YFSETQ. This CDR3 contains 14 residues. After removal of 5 bases from V and 8 bases from J, the junction contained 6 bases not matched to a gene. The CDR3 bases are TGCGCCAGCAGGGGGGGACAGGGGGATTATGAGCAGTTCTTC. Its translation: CASRGGQGDYEQFF.

The CDR3 here is CASGRQGAGNTEAFF. DNA of the CDR3: TGTGCCAGCGGGAGACAGGGGGCGGGGAACACTGAAGCTTTCTTT. The chain links TRBV2 to TRBJ1-1; 10 bases fit TRBD1. This CDR3 region has 15 residues. CDR1 SNHLY and CDR2 FYNNEI come from the germline V gene. With 8 bases clipped from V and 1 base from J, the junction kept 7 bases outside the gene matches.

The chain combines TRBV28 with TRBJ2-5; D remains unclear. The end of the DNA is better explained by TRBJ2-7, so the J call may be wrong. CDR1 and CDR2 (germline): MDHEN, SYDVKM. The CDR3 spans 11 residues. The CDR3 sequence is CASSLTYEQYF. The CDR3 DNA reads as TGTGCCAGCAGTTTAACCTACGAGCAGTACTTC.

The rearrangement joins TRBV28 to TRBJ1-6, with a possible D match to TRBD1 (6 bases). Between the trimmed V and J ends, which lost 9 bases and 4 bases, there was a span of 28 bases. This CDR3 region has 19 residues. Germline CDR1 reads MDHEN; CDR2 reads SYDVKM. CDR3 nucleotide sequence: TGTGCCAGTTCTCTCCGACAGGTGGCCCAGGCTTTTTATAATTCACCCCTCCACTTT. Amino acids: CASSLRQVAQAFYNSPLHF.

This clone appeared a single time. J is TRBJ2-7 and V is TRBV28; 7 bases fit TRBD2. The CDR3 is 15 amino acids. Germline lookup yields CDR1 MDHEN and CDR2 SYDVKM. V was pared by 6 bases and J by 2 bases, with 10 bases of the junction left unmatched. This CDR3 is CASSLRLAGTYEQYF. In nucleotides, the CDR3 is TGTGCCAGCAGCCTTAGATTAGCGGGCACCTACGAGCAGTACTTC. Full variable domain (rest looked up from reference TRBV28 and TRBJ2-7): DVKVTQSSRYLVKRTGEKVFLECVQDMDHENMFWYRQDPGLGLRLIYFSYDVKMKEKGDIPEGYSVSREKKERFSLILESASTNQTSMYLCASSLRLAGTYEQYFGPGTRLTVT.

V and J are TRBV28 and TRBJ2-7; D may be TRBD2 (6 bases). The CDR3 contains 11 residues. The germline V gene encodes CDR1 MDHEN and CDR2 SYDVKM. Trimming cost V 5 bases and J 13 bases, with 15 bases left between them. This CDR3 is CASSVGLRPYF. In nucleotides, the CDR3 is TGTGCCAGCAGTGTGGGACTTCGACCTTACTTC.

This clone was detected only a few times. The chain joins TRBV9 to TRBJ1-1; TRBD1 might be the D (5 bases). CDR3 length equals 14 residues. V lost 4 bases and J lost 1, with 11 bases in between. Germline CDR1 reads SGDLS; CDR2 reads YYNGEE. The chain's CDR3 is CASSPQGGNTEAFF. The DNA of the CDR3 is TGTGCCAGCAGCCCCCAGGGAGGGAACACTGAAGCTTTCTTT. Complete variable domain (other parts from reference TRBV9 and TRBJ1-1): DSGVTQTPKHLITATGQRVTLRCSPRSGDLSVYWYQQSLDQGLQFLIQYYNGEERAKGNILERFSAQQFPDLHSELNLSSLELGDSALYFCASSPQGGNTEAFFGQGTRLTVV.

The chain joins TRBV18 to TRBJ2-3, with TRBD2 identical over 15 bases. CDR1 is KGHSH and CDR2 is LQKENI in the germline V gene. The V segment lost 3 bases and the J segment 3 bases; nucleotides outside the gene matches: 1. The CDR3 sequence is 16 residues long. The CDR3 sequence: CASSPGLAGGTDTQYF. The CDR3 nucleotides are TGTGCCAGCTCACCTGGACTAGCGGGAGGGACAGATACGCAGTATTTT.

This clone was seen once. This chain uses TRBV19 with TRBJ2-2, with D tentatively TRBD2 (5 bases). V lost 3 bases to trimming and J lost 4 bases, with 9 bases between them. Germline loops: CDR1 LNHDA, CDR2 SQIVND (reference sequence). The CDR3 sequence is 14 residues long. CDR3 in DNA: TGTGCCAGTAGTATTCCGGGGAGCACCGGGGAGCTGTTTTTT. It is translated as CASSIPGSTGELFF.

This sequence joins TRBV9 and TRBJ2-3; TRBD1 might be the D (6 bases). The germline gives CDR1 SGDLS, CDR2 YYNGEE. V dropped 4 bases and J dropped 3 bases, with 18 bases sitting between them. CDR3 size: 16 residues. CDR3 in amino acids: CASSSTGFGSTDTQYF. CDR3 nucleotides: TGTGCCAGCAGCAGCACAGGGTTTGGTAGTACAGATACGCAGTATTTT.

The chain uses TRBV9 and TRBJ2-7; D perhaps matches TRBD2 (6 bases). The CDR3 spans 16 residues. V lost 4 bases to trimming and J lost 9 bases, with 26 bases between them. Germline V gene lookup returns CDR1 SGDLS and CDR2 YYNGEE. CDR3 DNA: TGTGCCAGCAGCTTAAATGGGCAGGCCCTGAAGGAGGGGCAGTACTTC. Translation gives CASSLNGQALKEGQYF.

Turning to this clone: One end of the junction is discordant with germline, which a read error may explain. The chain carries TRBV5-1 and TRBJ2-3; tentatively, D is TRBD1 (5 bases). The germline CDR1 and CDR2 sequences are SGHRS and YFSETQ. This CDR3 region has 14 residues. CDR3 coding DNA: TGTGCCAGCAGCATGGACACCTCCACAGATACGCAGTATTTT. Translated: CASSMDTSTDTQYF.

V and J are TRBV5-5 and TRBJ2-1; 9 nucleotides match TRBD1. The germline V gene has CDR1 SGHKS and CDR2 YYEKEE (reference sequence). CDR3 length: 13 residues. V lost 6 bases, J lost 7 bases, and 5 bases stayed unmatched. CDR3 in amino acids: CASILTGGNEQFF. DNA of the CDR3: TGTGCCAGCATCCTGACAGGGGGAAATGAGCAGTTCTTC.